This T cell receptor beta chain appears in the sequencing data of a study of metastatic and nonmetastatic thyroid tumors. As for the study in general: Patients with malignant and benign thyroid disease provided blood and tumor or nodule tissue, whose repertoires were compared.

In the study's own analysis: For papillary thyroid cancer, a distant-metastasis classifier was constructed from CDR3 differences observed across clinicopathological groups. TCRdb reanalyzed the PCR reads with MiXCR. What appears here as the V and J calls and clone size reflects TCRdb's work, not the paper's. The sample records around 89,000 clones, about 15% being singletons. Trimming left V 3 bases short and J 2 bases short, with 24 bases between. Germline V gene data show CDR1 as KGHDR and CDR2 as SFDVKD. The CDR3 runs to 19 residues. Each patient came to thyroid surgery without any prior treatment (of any kind).

The sequence was collected from a female donor with papillary thyroid cancer or a benign thyroid nodule (not recorded which). Some clones in this sample may be carry-over from other donors' samples. Input material: blood. The gene calls are TRBV24-1 and TRBJ1-1, with a possible D match to TRBD1 (6 bases). The CDR3 here is CATSDPLGGGDKINTEAFF. CDR3 bases: TGTGCCACCAGTGATCCCCTCGGTGGGGGCGATAAAATTAACACTGAAGCTTTCTTT.